This entry describes one T cell receptor (beta chain). The assay was immunoSEQ multiplex PCR, and TCRdb's table has in-frame clones only and misses some. This table holds under 250,000 clones, more than 70% found once. The sample originates from a study of blood T cell repertoires in COVID-19. About the research overall: Specimens from acute and convalescent COVID-19 originated in the United States, Italy and Spain.

V lost 0 bases to trimming and J lost 4 bases, with 6 bases between them. This CDR3 spans 13 amino acids. Germline V gene data show CDR1 as ENHRY and CDR2 as SYGVKD. The receptor comes from a man in his forties or fifties with active or convalescent COVID-19. The chain combines TRBV10-3 with TRBJ1-1, with D uncertain. Sequences were obtained from peripheral blood. The CDR3 DNA sequence: TGTGCCATCAGTGAGTCCGCGGCCACTGAAGCTTTCTTT. Its protein is CAISESAATEAFF.